This T cell receptor beta chain was recorded in a study of blood T cell repertoires in COVID-19 (dated by TCRdb to 2018 to 2020). Regarding the study in general: Samples covering the acute and convalescent phases of COVID-19 were provided by collaborators in the United States, Italy and Spain. The material from the prospective study consisted of cDNA or gDNA derived from T cells, B-cell-depleted T cells, or PBMCs. Deeply sampled blood TCRbeta repertoires from subjects exposed to, actively infected with, or recovered from COVID-19 were included in the dataset. A freely available public database, intended as a resource for researchers studying the immune response to SARS-CoV-2, is where the repertoires were released. Samples were obtained from the ongoing ImmuneRACE study (first 160 participants) and from roughly 1,300 subjects provided by 6 global collaborators. A de-identified subject ID, COVID-19 status, age in years and sex were almost always included in the sample metadata. Where available, HLA class I and class II types were taken from metadata supplied by the sample provider and were not determined by assay-based typing. Study-level results and caveats: The quantity of clinical and demographic metadata differed by source and by participant and was supplied without curation.

CDR1 LGHDT and CDR2 YNNKEL were looked up in the germline V gene (reference sequence). The CDR3 holds 14 amino acids from the cysteine to the phenylalanine. Only the CDR3 DNA is retained, 42 bases long and in frame from the first base. V is cut by 5 bases and J by 6 bases, and the space between the germline ends is 17 bases. TCRbeta CDR3 regions were amplified from genomic DNA using the immunoSEQ Assay, a bias-controlled multiplex PCR. The paper's processing steps were these. The number of nucleated cells in each sample was estimated from the amplification of reference gene primers within the assay. Sequence reads were collapsed and filtered to measure the absolute abundance of every unique TCRbeta CDR3 rearrangement. Productive Simpson clonality was computed per sample as the square root of Simpson's diversity index over productive rearrangements. This is the immuneACCESS table as TCRdb keeps it, with only in-frame sequences that have V and J called. A part of the clones is gone; compared with another copy, unresolved V genes explain less than half, and the rest is unexplained. Clone size and V and J calls were adopted from that table, with D and trimming inferred from the DNA. The sample table holds over 300,000 clones, of which 88% were seen once. 0.95% to 1% of the sample is in the top ten clones.

Of note for this clone: Its antigen is currently not known. The record has no base qualities; no much larger clone is one base away.

Participants in the prospective study were aged about 18 to 95 years, lived in 20 to 30 United States geographic areas, and enrolled through a virtual design. To assign participants to cohorts, the prospective study relied on clinical history that participants themselves reported in a screening survey and a study questionnaire. Mobile phlebotomists in the prospective study collected whole blood, serum and a nasopharyngeal or oropharyngeal swab from every participant. Prospective study participants could optionally give additional blood draws and questionnaires over an approximately two-month period. Prospective study blood samples were shipped either frozen or at room temperature before DNA extraction.

Sequences were obtained from PBMCs or T cells enriched from blood (not recorded which). The sequence was obtained from a woman aged 25-40 years with acute COVID-19. Recombination connected TRBV3-1 (or the pseudogene TRBV3-2) to TRBJ2-7, with a weak D call of TRBD2 (6 bases match). CDR3 loop: CASSAGFTAGEQYF. The DNA is TGTGCCAGCAGCGCGGGATTTACAGCGGGCGAGCAGTACTTC.